The TCR beta chain described here comes from a study of cytomegalovirus exposure and HLA in healthy donors. Study conclusions and caveats: The listing of 150 to 200 TCR beta chains classed them as cytomegalovirus-associated.

Among the donors, all were healthy bone marrow donors. It was with 60 Vbeta and 13 Jbeta primers that the PCR ran. Sequencing used immunoSEQ multiplex PCR; TCRdb keeps in-frame clones, though not all of them. The top ten hold about 4.4% of the sample, which has around 190,000 clones, 65% to 75% seen once. The V and J ends lost 2 bases and 6 bases respectively, with 16 bases between them. Germline V CDR1 and CDR2: SGHTA, FQGTGA. The CDR3 extends over 15 amino acids. Notes on this clone: Its antigen is still unknown.

The sequence was obtained from a man in his thirties or forties in good health and CMV-seropositive. The chain joins TRBV7-3 to TRBJ1-1, with D hard to call. Sequencing was performed on PBMCs. The CDR3 DNA is TGTGCCAGCAGCTTAGAGCCGGGGAGAAGGGCTGAAGCTTTCTTT. This translates into CASSLEPGRRAEAFF.